This T cell receptor (beta chain) was captured in a study of blood T cell repertoires in COVID-19. The CDR3 is made up of 18 amino acids. Germline lookup yields CDR1 SGHTA and CDR2 FQGNSA. With V trimmed by 5 bases and J by 0 bases, 15 bases remained unmatched. Sequencing used immunoSEQ multiplex PCR; TCRdb keeps in-frame clones, though not all of them. This table holds 350,000 or so clones, 65% to 85% found once. Sequenced: peripheral blood. The sequence derives from a man aged 30 to 45 with active or convalescent COVID-19. This rearrangement joins TRBV7-2 to TRBJ2-7, with TRBD2 identical over 8 bases. CDR3 nucleotides: TGTGCCAGCAGCCCCAGGGTACTACTAGCGGCAATCTCCTACGAGCAGTACTTC. It encodes CASSPRVLLAAISYEQYF.